Described below is a single T cell receptor beta chain sequence and its context. Germline CDR1 and CDR2: ENHRY and SYGVKD. This CDR3 contains 14 residues. V was cut by 8 bases and J by 2 bases, with 14 bases left in between. TCR beta VDJ and CDR3 profiling used genomic DNA as template. From the reads, TCRdb called clonotypes with MiXCR, one entry per CDR3 protein. In the table there are 200,000 or so distinct CDR3 sequences, 65% of which are singletons. This record belongs to a study of CD8+CD57+ T cells in acquired aplastic anemia. Selection for sequencing was limited to patients who had shown CD8+CD57+ cell expansion by flow cytometry.

This receptor was identified in a human donor with aplastic anemia. The sequenced sample was sorted CD4+, CD8+, or CD8+CD57+ T cells (not recorded which) from PBMCs. This chain joins TRBV10-3 and TRBJ2-3; D is unclear. The CDR3 DNA is TGTGCCATCTGCGATGCTCCCGTCACAGATACGCAGTATTTT. It specifies CAICDAPVTDTQYF.